The next 12 T cell receptor beta chains were all read from a single sample in a study of blood T cell repertoires in COVID-19. Sequencing used immunoSEQ multiplex PCR; TCRdb keeps in-frame clones, though not all of them. The repertoire consists of tens of thousands of clones, with approximately 93% occurring once and the leading ten covering around 3.6%. The sequenced sample consisted of peripheral blood. The receptors were gathered from a man in his 60s with acute or convalescent COVID-19.

This chain uses TRBV29-1 with TRBJ2-7; no reliable D call. The CDR3 has 12 amino acids. Germline values: CDR1 SQVTM, CDR2 ANQGSEA. V gave up 4 bases and J gave up 3 bases, with 10 bases separating them. The chain's CDR3 is CSVVDFVYEQYF. The CDR3 nucleotides are TGCAGCGTTGTAGACTTCGTCTACGAGCAGTACTTC.

The chain carries TRBV5-1 and TRBJ2-3, with 9 bases aligning to TRBD1. V lost 0 bases, J lost 3 bases, and 2 bases stayed unmatched. Germline CDR1 SGHRS, CDR2 YFSETQ. The CDR3 covers 15 residues. CDR3 protein: CASSLDRGQTDTQYF. As DNA, the CDR3 is TGCGCCAGCAGCTTGGACAGGGGGCAGACAGATACGCAGTATTTT.

The chain links TRBV12-3 or TRBV12-4 to TRBJ2-7, with D possibly being TRBD2 (5 bases). The V end was cut by 11 bases, the J end by 0 bases, with 11 bases between. This CDR3 spans 12 amino acids. The CDR3 DNA follows: TGTGCCTCCGGGGTAGGCTCCTACGAGCAGTACTTC. Its protein is CASGVGSYEQYF.

The chain links TRBV10-3 to TRBJ2-1, with D maybe TRBD1 (6 bases). This CDR3 region has 13 residues. V was trimmed by 3 bases and J by 5 bases, leaving 8 bases between them. The germline CDR1 and CDR2 sequences are ENHRY and SYGVKD. CDR3 sequence (DNA): TGTGCCATCAGTGAATCAGGGGACAATGAGCAGTTCTTC. Residues: CAISESGDNEQFF.

The chain has TRBV6-5 and TRBJ1-1; 8 nucleotides align to TRBD1. Losses at the gene ends were 2 bases for V and 7 bases for J; bases not matched to a gene: 3. Germline CDR1 and CDR2: MNHEY and SVGAGI. The CDR3 covers 13 residues. CDR3 residues: CASSYDGQGEAFF. CDR3 DNA sequence: TGTGCCAGCAGTTACGACGGACAGGGTGAAGCTTTCTTT.

V gene TRBV7-8 combines with J gene TRBJ2-1; 10 bases fit TRBD2. CDR1 is SGHVS and CDR2 is FQNEAQ in the germline V gene. The trim removed 5 bases at V and 4 bases at J, leaving 14 bases unmatched. CDR3 length equals 18 residues. The CDR3 loop is CASSLGTSVSAGYNEQFF. For the CDR3, the DNA is TGTGCCAGCAGCCTCGGGACTAGCGTCTCGGCAGGGTACAATGAGCAGTTCTTC.

The chain uses TRBV9 and TRBJ1-1; D call uncertain. The V and J ends lost 0 bases and 2 bases respectively, with 5 bases between them. The germline V gene encodes CDR1 SGDLS and CDR2 YYNGEE. The CDR3 consists of 13 residues. The CDR3 region is CASSVEHNTEAFF. DNA for the CDR3: TGTGCCAGCAGCGTAGAGCACAACACTGAAGCTTTCTTT.

V gene TRBV2 combines with J gene TRBJ2-1, with a tentative D call TRBD1 (6 bases). Germline V gene lookup returns CDR1 SNHLY and CDR2 FYNNEI. This CDR3 contains 15 residues. Trimming removed 11 bases at V and 0 bases at J, with 17 bases between. CDR3 amino acids: CAVSQGTISYNEQFF. CDR3 in DNA: TGTGCCGTATCCCAGGGGACGATCTCCTACAATGAGCAGTTCTTC.

V is TRBV5-6 and J is TRBJ1-2, with TRBD1 as a possible D gene (5 bases). In germline, CDR1 is SGHDT, CDR2 YYEEEE. The CDR3 has 15 residues. V gave up 4 bases and J gave up 2 bases, with 15 bases separating them. CDR3 in amino acids: CASSAGILPNYGYTF. The CDR3 nucleotides read TGTGCCAGCAGCGCAGGGATCCTTCCAAACTATGGCTACACCTTC.

The rearrangement joins TRBV11-3 to TRBJ1-2, with D maybe TRBD1 (6 bases). Trimming took off 4 bases at V and 5 bases at J, with 11 bases between the two ends. There are 13 residues in the CDR3. Germline V gene data show CDR1 as SGHNT and CDR2 as YENEEA. CDR3 coding DNA: TGTGCCAGCAGCTCAACAGGGAGATATGGCTACACCTTC. Its translation: CASSSTGRYGYTF.

V usage is TRBV19 and J usage is TRBJ1-5, with D perhaps matching TRBD1 (6 bases). Germline V gives CDR1 LNHDA, CDR2 SQIVND (reference sequence). This CDR3 is 15 amino acids long. Trimming shortened V by 4 bases and J by 3 bases, and 13 bases separated the two germline ends. As DNA, the CDR3 is TGTGCCAGTAGTAGGAAGACAGGCTCCAATCAGCCCCAGCATTTT. Residues: CASSRKTGSNQPQHF. The full variable domain, with the rest looked up from reference TRBV19 and TRBJ1-5, is DGGITQSPKYLFRKEGQNVTLSCEQNLNHDAMYWYRQDPGQGLRLIYYSQIVNDFQKGDIAEGYSVSREKKESFPLTVTSAQKNPTAFYLCASSRKTGSNQPQHFGDGTRLSIL.

The V and J genes are TRBV28 and TRBJ1-1; D gene uncertain. CDR3 length: 16 residues. Germline V CDR1 and CDR2: MDHEN, SYDVKM. V gave up 2 bases and J gave up 2 bases, with 15 bases separating them. The CDR3 DNA reads as TGTGCCAGCAGTTTACTCGGGGTTGGTGCTAACACTGAAGCTTTCTTT. It codes for CASSLLGVGANTEAFF.